This T cell receptor beta chain was captured in a study of T cell responses to AZD1222 COVID-19 vaccine. General observations from the study: Donors skewed white British and female; clonal diversity was possibly underestimated. Regions 160-218 and 743-854 held dominance among vaccine-associated CD4 TCRs, which spanned spike.

Assay used: immunoSEQ multiplex PCR; TCRdb lists only in-frame clones, some missing. Among tens of thousands of clones, about 92% were seen once, and the ten largest hold less than 6%. V was shortened by 6 bases and J by 2 bases, with 12 bases between the two germline ends. The CDR3 sequence is 14 residues long. Germline V gene lookup returns CDR1 LGHDT and CDR2 YNNKEL (reference sequence). Regarding this clone: The target antigen is unknown.

The input for sequencing was peripheral blood, taken 28 days after the second AZD1222 dose. V usage is TRBV3-1 (or the pseudogene TRBV3-2) and J usage is TRBJ2-3; TRBD2 is a possible D gene (7 bases). This clonotype was sampled from an adult who received the AZD1222 COVID-19 vaccine. Here the CDR3 reads CASSIAGATDTQYF. Here the CDR3 DNA reads TGTGCCAGCAGTATTGCGGGGGCCACAGATACGCAGTATTTT.